The next 20 T cell receptor beta chains were all read from a single sample in a study of identical twins. Each CDR3 protein is one row after TCRdb ran MiXCR on the 5' RACE reads. The sample lists 460,000 or so distinct CDR3 sequences, 14% occurring once. These data were likewise used in another study, on yellow fever vaccine responses in identical twins.

The sequenced sample consisted of CD4+ T cells sorted from blood. These receptors were obtained from a woman between 18 and 29 years old in good health.

This clonotype has a handful of counts. The chain carries TRBV5-1 and TRBJ2-3; the D is unclear. CDR3 length: 14 residues. The germline V gene has CDR1 SGHRS and CDR2 YFSETQ. The V end was cut by 0 bases, the J end by 1 base, with 6 bases between. The CDR3, as DNA: TGCGCCAGCAGCTTGGAGTATCGCACAGATACGCAGTATTTT. Encoded protein: CASSLEYRTDTQYF.

The rearrangement uses TRBV7-2 and TRBJ2-3; TRBD2 matches at 9 bases. The CDR3 consists of 16 residues. Germline trimming cut 0 bases from V and 4 bases from J; bases unmatched to any gene: 5. Germline V gene data show CDR1 as SGHTA and CDR2 as FQGNSA. CDR3 amino acids: CASSLAGLAIADTQYF. CDR3 nucleotides: TGTGCCAGCAGCTTAGCCGGACTAGCGATTGCAGATACGCAGTATTTT.

The gene calls are TRBV6-1 and TRBJ2-2; 7 bases agree with TRBD1. The germline gives CDR1 MNHNS, CDR2 SASEGT. V gave up 6 bases and J gave up 3 bases; unmatched junction bases: 7. CDR3 size: 15 residues. DNA for the CDR3: TGTGCCAGCAGCCCCGACAGGGTAGACACCGGGGAGCTGTTTTTT. As protein: CASSPDRVDTGELFF.

This clonotype was seen repeatedly, ten times or more. The chain employs TRBV5-1 and TRBJ2-3; 13 bases align to TRBD2. V was pared by 3 bases and J by 4 bases, with 2 bases of the junction left unmatched. This CDR3 has 15 residues. The germline V gene encodes CDR1 SGHRS and CDR2 YFSETQ. CDR3: CASSSGLAGADTQYF. CDR3 coding DNA: TGCGCCAGCAGCTCCGGACTAGCGGGGGCAGATACGCAGTATTTT.

The V and J genes are TRBV5-6 and TRBJ2-2, with TRBD2 matching 13 bases. The germline gives CDR1 SGHDT, CDR2 YYEEEE. V lost 4 bases and J lost 6; bases outside the gene matches: 18. The CDR3 sequence is 20 residues long. This CDR3 reads CASSQYRLAGGPSESGELFF. The CDR3 DNA follows: TGTGCCAGCAGCCAATATAGACTAGCGGGAGGCCCGAGTGAGTCCGGGGAGCTGTTTTTT.

The V gene is TRBV12-3 or TRBV12-4, the J gene TRBJ2-4; D possibly corresponds to TRBD1 (6 bases). V lost 3 bases and J lost 1, with 10 bases in between. The CDR3 totals 15 residues. CDR3 in amino acids: CASSFLQGAKNIQYF. CDR3 bases: TGTGCCAGCAGTTTTCTTCAGGGGGCCAAAAACATTCAGTACTTC.

The chain joins TRBV12-3 or TRBV12-4 to TRBJ2-7; the D gene could be TRBD1 or TRBD2 (6 bases each). The CDR3 has 13 residues. Between the trimmed V and J ends, which lost 0 bases and 6 bases, there was a span of 9 bases. DNA of the CDR3: TGTGCCAGCAGTTTAGCGGAGGGGGGCGAGCAGTACTTC. Its translation is CASSLAEGGEQYF.

The rearrangement joins TRBV3-1 to TRBJ2-7; a weak D match, TRBD2 (6 bases). V shed 1 base and J shed 0 bases, with 7 bases lying between them. The CDR3 extends over 14 amino acids. CDR1 is LGHDT and CDR2 is YNNKEL in the germline V gene (reference sequence). The CDR3 nucleotides are TGTGCCAGCAGCCAAGTGGGACTCTCCTACGAGCAGTACTTC. It translates to CASSQVGLSYEQYF.

This clonotype showed up many times. The V and J genes are TRBV2 and TRBJ2-6; 7 bases agree with TRBD1. The CDR3 totals 15 residues. V was clipped by 6 bases and J by 4 bases; unmatched bases: 6. Germline V gene sequence: CDR1 SNHLY, CDR2 FYNNEI. The CDR3 loop is CASSRQGSGANVLTF. Written as DNA, the CDR3 is TGTGCCAGCAGCCGACAGGGTTCCGGGGCCAACGTCCTGACTTTC.

The CDR3 coding sequence is TGTGCCAGCAGCCAAGCGGTCGGGAATGAGCAGTACTTC. Translation gives CASSQAVGNEQYF. The chain employs TRBV4-2 and TRBJ2-7, with a tentative D call TRBD2 (5 bases). Germline V gives CDR1 LGHNA, CDR2 YNFKEQ. Trimming pared 1 base from V and 7 bases from J, leaving 11 bases between. The CDR3 is made up of 13 amino acids.

Many counts were recorded for this clonotype. This rearrangement joins TRBV24-1 to TRBJ2-1; D not certain. The CDR3 extends over 15 amino acids. Per the germline V gene, CDR1 is KGHDR and CDR2 is SFDVKD. Trimming stripped 0 bases from V and 1 base from J, with 6 bases between. The CDR3 sequence is CATSDLAESYNEQFF. The CDR3 bases are TGTGCCACCAGTGATTTGGCGGAGTCCTACAATGAGCAGTTCTTC.

The chain carries TRBV6-9 and TRBJ2-1, with TRBD1 as a possible D gene (6 bases). The CDR3 extends over 13 amino acids. Germline assignment: CDR1 MNHGY and CDR2 SVAAGI. V was cut by 7 bases and J by 8 bases, with 15 bases left in between. The CDR3 region is CASTQQGLDEQFF. DNA for the CDR3: TGTGCCAGCACTCAACAGGGTTTGGATGAGCAGTTCTTC.

This clonotype was counted a few times. The rearrangement joins TRBV6-6 to TRBJ1-2; D perhaps matches TRBD1 (5 bases). The CDR3 is 13 amino acids. The germline V gene has CDR1 MNHNY and CDR2 SVGAGI (reference sequence). The germline V and J ends were trimmed by 5 bases and 8 bases, with 15 bases remaining between them. The CDR3 sequence is CASSSQGYRGYTF. In DNA, the CDR3 is TGTGCCAGCAGTAGTCAGGGTTATCGGGGCTACACCTTC.

The genes are TRBV12-3 or TRBV12-4 and TRBJ2-1, with 16 bases identical to TRBD2. There are 18 residues in the CDR3. Germline trimming cut 6 bases from V and 8 bases from J; bases unmatched to any gene: 13. The CDR3 DNA sequence: TGTGCCAGCAGCCCCCTTGGGACTAGCGGGAGGGGGGCGGATGAGCAGTTCTTC. Encoded protein: CASSPLGTSGRGADEQFF.

Ten or more counts support this clonotype. The V and J genes are TRBV6-1 and TRBJ2-3; D remains ambiguous. The germline CDR1 and CDR2 sequences are MNHNS and SASEGT. The CDR3 extends over 13 amino acids. V was shortened by 6 bases and J by 4 bases, with 11 bases between the two germline ends. The CDR3: CASRLLSSDTQYF. The CDR3 bases are TGTGCCAGCAGACTCCTCTCGTCAGATACGCAGTATTTT.

The chain employs TRBV20-1 and TRBJ2-7; 9 bases are shared with TRBD2. The ends lost 3 bases at V and 7 bases at J; junction bases unmatched: 10. CDR3 length equals 14 residues. Germline CDR1 reads DFQATT; CDR2 reads SNEGSKA (reference sequence). CDR3 coding DNA: TGCAGTGCTAGGTACATAGCGGGAGTAACGGAGCAGTACTTC. The encoded protein is CSARYIAGVTEQYF.

The chain joins TRBV20-1 to TRBJ2-7; 9 positions match TRBD2. The V gene's germline CDR1 is DFQATT and CDR2 SNEGSKA (reference sequence). The CDR3 covers 14 residues. With V trimmed by 3 bases and J by 0 bases, 3 bases remained unmatched. The CDR3 nucleotides read TGCAGTGCTAGCCTAGCGGGGCGCTCCTACGAGCAGTACTTC. The encoded protein is CSASLAGRSYEQYF.

This clonotype was counted a few times. The chain couples TRBV6-5 to TRBJ2-1, with TRBD2 matching 7 bases. Trimming took 0 bases from V and 5 from J; bases not matched to a gene: 4. Germline lookup yields CDR1 MNHEY and CDR2 SVGAGI. The CDR3 runs to 15 residues. CDR3 in DNA: TGTGCCAGCAGTTACTCGACTAGCAGAAACAATGAGCAGTTCTTC. The encoded protein is CASSYSTSRNNEQFF.

On this clonotype: A read error may account for a junction end that differs from germline. The CDR3 sequence is CASSQESVGDRVIF. The CDR3 nucleotides are TGCGCCAGCAGCCAAGAGTCGGTGGGGGACAGGGTTATCTTC. The chain links TRBV4-3 to TRBJ1-2, with TRBD1 matching over 9 bases. The CDR3 spans 14 residues. CDR1 and CDR2 from the germline V gene are LGHNA and YSLEER.

The chain has TRBV7-2 and TRBJ2-1; D not certain. CDR3 length: 14 amino acids. V lost 2 bases and J lost 4, with 9 bases in between. Germline V gives CDR1 SGHTA, CDR2 FQGNSA. CDR3 sequence (DNA): TGTGCCAGCAGCTTAAATGTCTTTTACAATGAGCAGTTCTTC. Protein: CASSLNVFYNEQFF.